These 21 T cell receptor beta chains were all obtained from the same sample, sequenced in a study of vaccination effects on CD4 cells after COVID-19. The antigens for these receptors are not known. Data came from immunoSEQ multiplex PCR; TCRdb stores just in-frame clones and leaves some out. The sample has around 53,000 clones; about 77% are singletons. Within the ViraFEST assay, antigen-specific CD4+ T cells underwent expansion with viral peptide pools prior to sequencing. The authors isolated CD4+ T cells after roughly eleven days of culture. PCR-confirmed SARS-CoV-2 infection occurred in the person between March and December 2020. The sequencing here drew on CD4+ T cells from PBMCs cultured with HIV peptides, taken before COVID-19 vaccination. Subset noted: HIV-1 Nef peptide pool negative control/reference culture. These receptors were collected from a human donor who had a prior SARS-CoV-2 infection.

The chain uses TRBV6-6 and TRBJ1-6; D gene unclear. Germline lookup yields CDR1 MNHNY and CDR2 SVGAGI (reference sequence). V lost 2 bases, J lost 9 bases, and 8 bases lay in between. The CDR3 sequence is 13 residues long. CDR3 coding DNA: TGTGCCAGCAGTTACGCCTTGGGTTCACCCCTCCACTTT. Translating it yields CASSYALGSPLHF.

This clone has just one count. This sequence joins TRBV18 and TRBJ1-2; TRBD1 agrees at 7 bases. Germline loops: CDR1 KGHSH, CDR2 LQKENI. The J segment lost 3 bases and the V segment lost 6 bases, leaving 10 bases of the junction unmatched. The CDR3 spans 15 residues. CDR3 loop: CASSLGTEAYYGYTF. The CDR3 nucleotides are TGTGCCAGCTCGCTCGGGACAGAGGCCTACTATGGCTACACCTTC.

The chain is built from TRBV6-5 and TRBJ2-1, with D tentatively TRBD2 (5 bases). The V end was cut by 6 bases, the J end by 0 bases, with 12 bases between. Per germline, CDR1 MNHEY and CDR2 SVGAGI. This CDR3 is built from 15 residues. Here the CDR3 DNA reads TGTGCCAGCAGCTACGGAGCGGCCTCCTACAATGAGCAGTTCTTC. As protein: CASSYGAASYNEQFF.

The chain couples TRBV7-2 to TRBJ2-1; 7 bases line up with TRBD2. V shed 6 bases, J shed 10 bases, and the junction held 21 bases outside the gene matches. Germline lookup yields CDR1 SGHTA and CDR2 FQGNSA. This CDR3 spans 17 amino acids. The CDR3 loop reads CASRTGLVGVQSGEQFF. The CDR3 region has the DNA TGTGCCAGCAGAACCGGACTAGTCGGGGTTCAGTCAGGGGAGCAGTTCTTC.

J is TRBJ2-1 and V is TRBV14; 10 bases align to TRBD2. The ends lost 0 bases at V and 7 bases at J; junction bases unmatched: 18. Per the germline V gene, CDR1 is SGHDN and CDR2 is FVKESK. CDR3 length: 20 residues. The CDR3 sequence is CASSQEWLAGVYTPMNEQFF. In DNA form, the CDR3 reads TGTGCCAGCAGCCAAGAATGGCTAGCGGGAGTCTACACGCCAATGAATGAGCAGTTCTTC.

This sequence joins TRBV7-8 and TRBJ1-1; no firm D call. Looked up from germline, CDR1 is SGHVS and CDR2 is FQNEAQ. There are 11 residues in the CDR3. V dropped 0 bases and J dropped 7 bases, with 3 bases sitting between them. This CDR3 reads CASSLASEAFF. In DNA form, the CDR3 reads TGTGCCAGCAGCTTAGCCAGTGAAGCTTTCTTT.

J is TRBJ1-2 and V is TRBV7-9; 11 bases agree with TRBD1. The junction had 7 bases not matched to a gene; V was cut back by 2 bases and J by 8 bases. The germline V gene encodes CDR1 SEHNR and CDR2 FQNEAQ (reference sequence). This CDR3 is built from 15 residues. The CDR3: CASSLLGTGGSGYTF. CDR3 coding DNA: TGTGCCAGCAGCTTACTCGGGACAGGGGGTTCCGGCTACACCTTC.

This clone was observed once. The rearrangement uses TRBV7-3 and TRBJ2-1; the match to TRBD2 covers 9 bases. This CDR3 spans 15 amino acids. V dropped 5 bases and J dropped 3; count of bases not matched to a gene: 5. CDR1 and CDR2 from the germline V gene are SGHTA and FQGTGA. CDR3 DNA sequence: TGTGCCAGCAGCCCAACTAGCGGGTACTACAATGAGCAGTTCTTC. Its protein is CASSPTSGYYNEQFF.

This chain connects TRBV2 to TRBJ1-5; the D is unclear. The CDR3 is made up of 16 amino acids. The V gene lost 2 bases and the J gene lost 9 bases, with 20 bases spanning the gap. Looked up from germline, CDR1 is SNHLY and CDR2 is FYNNEI. This CDR3 is CASSEFGAGPTPPQHF. The CDR3 nucleotides are TGTGCCAGCAGTGAATTCGGAGCAGGCCCCACCCCGCCCCAGCATTTT.

The chain uses TRBV28 and TRBJ2-7, with D unresolved. V lost 7 bases and J 1 base, leaving 11 bases between the germline ends. This CDR3 contains 13 residues. From germline, CDR1 is MDHEN and CDR2 SYDVKM. The CDR3 bases are TGTGCCAGCATCCCTGGGGATTCCTACGAGCAGTACTTC. Residues: CASIPGDSYEQYF.

The V gene is TRBV4-2, the J gene TRBJ1-4, with 10 nucleotides matching TRBD1. V shed 3 bases and J 8 bases; nucleotides not matched to a gene: 6. This CDR3 comprises 15 residues. Per the germline V gene, CDR1 is LGHNA and CDR2 is YNFKEQ. CDR3 in amino acids: CASSQDRGKSEKLFF. The CDR3 DNA reads TGTGCCAGCAGCCAGGACAGGGGGAAAAGCGAAAAACTGTTTTTT.

The V and J genes are TRBV6-1 and TRBJ1-3; the D gene is possibly TRBD1 (5 bases). The CDR3 totals 16 residues. The V gene lost 2 bases and the J gene lost 0 bases, with 11 bases spanning the gap. The germline gives CDR1 MNHNS, CDR2 SASEGT. The CDR3 coding sequence is TGTGCCAGCAGTGAATTTGGGGCAGACTCTGGAAACACCATATATTTT. This codes for CASSEFGADSGNTIYF.

This clone was seen a single time. This sequence joins TRBV7-9 and TRBJ2-3; 7 positions match TRBD1. Germline V gene lookup returns CDR1 SEHNR and CDR2 FQNEAQ (reference sequence). V gave up 4 bases and J gave up 4 bases; unmatched junction bases: 11. CDR3 length equals 16 residues. CDR3 sequence reads: CASSSYRGSRPDTQYF. The CDR3 nucleotides are TGTGCCAGCAGCTCTTACAGGGGTTCTCGTCCAGATACGCAGTATTTT.

V gene TRBV5-1 combines with J gene TRBJ2-5; 14 bases agree with TRBD2. The CDR3 totals 18 residues. V lost 0 bases and J lost 5; bases outside the gene matches: 9. Germline CDR1 and CDR2: SGHRS and YFSETQ. In DNA form, the CDR3 reads TGCGCCAGCAGCTTGGATGGGGGACTAGCGGGAGTTTGGGAGACCCAGTACTTC. Its protein product is CASSLDGGLAGVWETQYF.

This rearrangement joins TRBV6-1 to TRBJ1-2, with D perhaps matching TRBD1 (5 bases). The CDR3 contains 13 residues. Per germline, CDR1 MNHNS and CDR2 SASEGT. V lost 3 bases to trimming and J lost 3 bases, with 8 bases between them. CDR3 nucleotide sequence: TGTGCCAGCAGTGAGGACACACACTATGGCTACACCTTC. Its protein product is CASSEDTHYGYTF.

This chain joins TRBV5-1 and TRBJ2-3; 12 bases line up with TRBD2. The V and J ends lost 4 bases and 2 bases, in that order; junction bases with no gene match: 2. The CDR3 totals 15 residues. Germline V lookup: CDR1 SGHRS, CDR2 YFSETQ. CDR3 coding DNA: TGCGCCAGCAGCCGGACTAGCGGGGACACAGATACGCAGTATTTT. Its protein product is CASSRTSGDTDTQYF. Full variable domain (rest looked up from reference TRBV5-1 and TRBJ2-3): KAGVTQTPRYLIKTRGQQVTLSCSPISGHRSVSWYQQTPGQGLQFLFEYFSETQRNKGNFPGRFSGRQFSNSRSEMNVSTLELGDSALYLCASSRTSGDTDTQYFGPGTRLTVL.

This chain connects TRBV30 to TRBJ1-1; D may be TRBD1 (6 bases). This CDR3 has 12 amino acids. With 2 bases removed from V and 10 bases from J, the gap between germline ends came to 14 bases. In germline, CDR1 is GTSNPN, CDR2 SVGIG (reference sequence). The DNA of the CDR3 is TGTGCCTGGAGTTCGGGGCCCAGGGGAGCTTTCTTT. Its translation: CAWSSGPRGAFF.

The V call is TRBV7-8, the J call TRBJ1-2; no reliable D call. The CDR3 contains 13 residues. Trimming shortened V by 1 base and J by 2 bases, and 5 bases separated the two germline ends. CDR1 is SGHVS and CDR2 is FQNEAQ in the germline V gene. This CDR3 reads CASSLGGNYGYTF. The CDR3 region has the DNA TGTGCCAGCAGCTTAGGGGGAAACTATGGCTACACCTTC.

This clone has just a few counts. This chain connects TRBV11-3 to TRBJ2-2; D call uncertain. V lost 4 bases and J 8 bases, leaving 20 bases between the germline ends. This CDR3 has 16 residues. The V gene's germline CDR1 is SGHNT and CDR2 YENEEA. As DNA, the CDR3 is TGTGCCAGCAGCTCACGTCAAGGGTGGTCATCGGGGGAGCTGTTTTTT. Protein product: CASSSRQGWSSGELFF.

The sample holds one count of this clone. This chain links TRBV18 with TRBJ2-7, with D maybe TRBD2 (6 bases). V was pared by 6 bases and J by 7 bases, with 25 bases between. The CDR3 covers 16 residues. Germline-derived CDR1 and CDR2 are KGHSH and LQKENI. Here the CDR3 reads CASSPDINRVAGEQYF. The CDR3, as DNA: TGTGCCAGCTCTCCGGATATTAATCGGGTCGCGGGGGAGCAGTACTTC.

The chain recombines TRBV11-2 with TRBJ2-1; 7 bases align to TRBD2. V lost 4 bases and J lost 1; bases outside the gene matches: 7. The germline V gene encodes CDR1 SGHAT and CDR2 FQNNGV. CDR3 length: 16 residues. The CDR3 sequence is CASSSIAGTSYNEQFF. The CDR3 DNA sequence: TGTGCCAGCAGCTCCATAGCGGGTACGTCCTACAATGAGCAGTTCTTC.